This T cell receptor beta chain was profiled in a study of human T cells and chemical hapten exposure. The CDR3 extends over 15 amino acids. The junction had 7 bases not matched to a gene; V was cut back by 2 bases and J by 6 bases. Germline-derived CDR1 and CDR2 are MNHEY and SVGAGI. Time point specified: healthy volunteer bleed at 2 weeks. The authors extracted total RNA from unfractionated whole blood. This clonotype appeared many times. Authors' methods: Sample TCR counts, which ranged from about 20,000 to 690,600, had a median of approximately 96,000. TCRdb processed the RACE reads anew with MiXCR; each CDR3 protein has one entry. TCRdb, rather than the study authors, made the V and J calls. The sample consists of 100,000 to 150,000 distinct CDR3 sequences, approximately 9.5% of them appearing once.

This TCR derives from a male donor in good health. Some clones in this sample may be carry-over from other donors' samples. The chain employs TRBV6-5 and TRBJ2-5; 9 bases are a match to TRBD1. Sequences were obtained from whole blood. The CDR3 protein is CASSYGDRVRKTQYF. CDR3 DNA: TGTGCCAGCAGTTACGGGGACAGGGTGAGGAAGACCCAGTACTTC.